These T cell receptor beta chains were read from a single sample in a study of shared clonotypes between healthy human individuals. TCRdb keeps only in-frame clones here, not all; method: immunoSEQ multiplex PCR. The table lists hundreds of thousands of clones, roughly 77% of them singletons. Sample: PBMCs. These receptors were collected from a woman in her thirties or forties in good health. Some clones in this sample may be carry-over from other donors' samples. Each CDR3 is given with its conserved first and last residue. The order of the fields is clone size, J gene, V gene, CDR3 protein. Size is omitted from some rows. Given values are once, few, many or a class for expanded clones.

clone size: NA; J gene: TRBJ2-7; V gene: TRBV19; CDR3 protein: CASSAQDTGGPYEQYF
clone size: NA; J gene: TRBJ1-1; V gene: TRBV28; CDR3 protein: CASSVQPMNTEAFF
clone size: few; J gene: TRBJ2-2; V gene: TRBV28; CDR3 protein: CASSRSGRGTGELFF
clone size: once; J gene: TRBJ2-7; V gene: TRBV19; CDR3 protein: CASSRPFRDRVGYEQYF
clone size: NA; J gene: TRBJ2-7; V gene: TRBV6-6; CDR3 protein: CASSYRDEQYF
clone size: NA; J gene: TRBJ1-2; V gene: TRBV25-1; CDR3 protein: CASRGSGQGYGYTF
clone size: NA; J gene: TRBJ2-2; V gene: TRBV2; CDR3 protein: CASRTSGNTGELFF
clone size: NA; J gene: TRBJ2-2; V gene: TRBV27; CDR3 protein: CASSYGLAGSHTGELFF
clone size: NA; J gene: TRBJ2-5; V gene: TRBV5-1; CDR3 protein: CASSTGTSGTQETQYF
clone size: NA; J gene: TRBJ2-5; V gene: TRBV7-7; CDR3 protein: CASSPGLEKETQYF
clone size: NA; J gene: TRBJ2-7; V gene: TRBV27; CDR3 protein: CASSPLGLAGEEQYF
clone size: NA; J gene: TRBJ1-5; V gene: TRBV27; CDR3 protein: CASSKQGGPVMTQHF
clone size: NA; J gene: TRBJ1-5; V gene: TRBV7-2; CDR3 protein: CASSLQPNQPQHF
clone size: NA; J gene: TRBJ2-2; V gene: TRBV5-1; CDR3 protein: CASSVKGLAGSNTGELFF
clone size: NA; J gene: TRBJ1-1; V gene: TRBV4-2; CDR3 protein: CASSQDGGRYAEAFF
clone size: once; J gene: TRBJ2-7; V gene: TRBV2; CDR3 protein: CASREQMSSYEQYF
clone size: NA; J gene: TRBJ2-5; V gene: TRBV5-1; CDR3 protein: CASSPGAGQETQYF
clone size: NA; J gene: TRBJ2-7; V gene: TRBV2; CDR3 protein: CASSQFYEQYF
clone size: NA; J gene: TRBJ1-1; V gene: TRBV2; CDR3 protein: CASIPDTNTEAFF
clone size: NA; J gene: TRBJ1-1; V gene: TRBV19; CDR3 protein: CASSRGGITEAFF
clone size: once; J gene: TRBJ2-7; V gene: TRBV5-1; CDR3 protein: CASSLAPTASYEQYF
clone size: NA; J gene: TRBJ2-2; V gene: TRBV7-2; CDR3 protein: CASSLIGSGRDTGELFF
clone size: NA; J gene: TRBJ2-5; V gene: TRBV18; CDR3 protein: CASSPRDRGVGETQYF